This TCR beta chain was captured by sequencing in a study of monozygotic twins with inflammatory bowel disease. Study-wide points: It was in IBD patients that TCRbeta diversity (inverse Simpson) was lower than in healthy co-twins. Twins with IBD had fewer clonotypes in common with others than healthy twins, particularly during disease activity.

The draw for each donor consisted of a single 2.5 ml blood sample. Molecular identifiers with 6-nucleotide sample barcodes were added during cDNA synthesis via template switching. TCRdb derives one entry per CDR3 protein from the 5' RACE reads, leaving out DNA. The table for this sample gives over 150,000 distinct CDR3 sequences. Concerning this clonotype: Antigen unknown.

The specimen was blood. This TCR came from a human donor with ulcerative colitis or Crohn's disease, or a healthy co-twin of an affected twin (not recorded which).

This CDR3 is CASSVAGLIQETQYF. The chain combines TRBV9 with TRBJ2-5. Germline V gives CDR1 SGDLS, CDR2 YYNGEE. This CDR3 comprises 15 residues. The full variable domain, its missing parts supplied by reference TRBV9 and TRBJ2-5, is DSGVTQTPKHLITATGQRVTLRCSPRSGDLSVYWYQQSLDQGLQFLIQYYNGEERAKGNILERFSAQQFPDLHSELNLSSLELGDSALYFCASSVAGLIQETQYFGPGTRLLVL.